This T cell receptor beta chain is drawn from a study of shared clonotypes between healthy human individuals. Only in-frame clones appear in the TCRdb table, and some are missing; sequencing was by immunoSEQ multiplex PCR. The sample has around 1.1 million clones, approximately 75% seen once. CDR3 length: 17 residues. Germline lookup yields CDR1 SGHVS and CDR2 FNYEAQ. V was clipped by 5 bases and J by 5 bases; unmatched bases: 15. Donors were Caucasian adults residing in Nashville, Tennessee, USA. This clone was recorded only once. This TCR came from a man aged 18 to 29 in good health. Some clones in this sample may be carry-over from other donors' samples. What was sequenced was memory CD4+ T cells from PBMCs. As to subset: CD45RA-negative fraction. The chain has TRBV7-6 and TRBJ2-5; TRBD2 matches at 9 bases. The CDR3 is CASSPPSREGLFETQYF. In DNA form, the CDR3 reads TGTGCCAGCAGCCCCCCTTCGCGGGAGGGCCTGTTCGAGACCCAGTACTTC.